This record looks at one T cell receptor beta chain sequence and its context. Its antigen remains unidentified. Per-nucleotide qualities are absent, and no much larger clonotype sits a single base away. The data stem from a study of read filtering for tumor transcriptome and immune sequencing (TCRdb year 2020). Background for the entire study: Of the patients in the cohort, about 16 were male and roughly 13 were female, and their mean age was 65.9 years, with a range of about 45 to 90. The study compared TCR repertoires from targeted immune repertoire sequencing and bulk whole-transcriptome sequencing run on the same bone marrow samples. After DNase treatment, whole-transcriptome libraries were prepared using the TruSeq RNA Access Library Prep Kit. By revised international staging, under 10 patients were R-ISS I, 16 were R-ISS II and 6 or 7 were R-ISS III. One main goal was a read-filtering strategy for immune repertoire data, in particular deciding whether clonotypes backed by only one read should be removed. Per sample, about 4.05 to 11 million TCR-region mapped reads were obtained with IR-seq, compared with only about 80 to 1,300 with RNA-seq. What the work shows at the level of the full study, not this receptor alone: The sorted CD138-negative fraction was a mixed bone marrow immune population, not purified T cells. Compared with RNA-seq, IR-seq captured clonotypes at much higher depth and more reliably, and a smaller IR-seq throughput was enough to identify most shared clonotypes. Removing single-read clonotypes increased the correlation between IR-seq and RNA-seq shared clonotype proportions. Single-read clonotypes made up roughly 82% of clonotypes but around 3.8% of total reads in IR-seq, and just under 75% of clonotypes and 35% to 55% of reads in RNA-seq.

Each patient had bone marrow sampled at the time of active disease. Ficoll-Hypaque density gradient centrifugation was used to isolate bone marrow mononuclear cells. Myeloma plasma cells were removed and CD138-negative cells were collected by negative selection after labeling with CD138 magnetic microbeads on a MACS separator. Purity of the isolated cells was checked by flow cytometry on an Attune NxT using CD138 antibodies. TRIzol reagent was used to extract total RNA, which was then quantified with a NanoDrop spectrophotometer. Paired RNA-seq and IR-seq were performed on each patient's CD138-negative bone marrow sample. Starting from approximately 0.4 ug RNA, TCR libraries were constructed with the Immunoverse kit using molecular barcoded adaptors that cover the alpha/delta and beta/gamma chains. TCR library preparation used the same RNA that was used for transcriptome sequencing. Sequencing of TCR libraries was carried out on an Illumina HiSeq 4000 with 2 x 150 cycles. The source study handled its data this way. With MiXCR, TCR reads were aligned to human V, D, J and C references and assembled into CDR3 clonotypes, with quality filtering and error correction included. The tcR package in R was used to analyze clonotype counts and gene usage diversity. For inspection of raw mapping reads, RNA-seq reads were mapped by STAR aligner version 2.5.3a onto GRCh37 of the human genome. To test the effect of sequencing depth on detected clonotypes, IR-seq fastq files were randomly downsampled using Seqtk 1.3. TCRdb reworked the public reads: Q25 trimming with fastp, MiXCR clone assembly, productive beta chains retained. Identical CDR3 proteins give one entry, which carries the most common genes and DNA. These V and J calls originate from TCRdb's pipeline instead of the authors' own analysis. This sample has around 41,000 distinct CDR3 sequences in its table, and around 13% of those were observed once. The ten largest clones represent roughly 18% of the sample.

In the germline V gene (reference sequence), CDR1 corresponds to LNHDA and CDR2 to SQIVND. The CDR3 runs 12 residues from the cysteine to the phenylalanine. Just CDR3 DNA is preserved here, 36 bases in frame from base 1. The trim is 6 bases for V and 2 bases for J, with a gap of 7 bases between the germline ends. This clonotype originated in a donor over 35 with multiple myeloma. The chain is assembled from TRBV19 and TRBJ2-5, with the D segment identity uncertain. Specimen: a population of CD138-negative cells sorted from bone marrow. Read against the paper, the sample's cell subset or site label means: bone marrow mononuclear cells depleted of CD138+ plasma/myeloma cells by negative magnetic selection. CDR3 protein: CASSEGQETQYF. The DNA sequence is as follows: TGTGCCAGTAGCGAAGGACAAGAGACCCAGTACTTC.